The present T cell receptor (beta chain) was sequenced within a study of human T cells and chemical hapten exposure. Study-wide context: Patients got weekly scalp diphenylcyclopropenone doses over the roughly 24-week study.

Stated time point: patch test 1, 2 weeks after DPC sensitization. Treatment given: therapeutic diphenylcyclopropenone sensitization with weekly scalp DPC. Each CDR3 protein gets one entry after TCRdb re-called the RACE reads with MiXCR. The table records 79,000 or so distinct CDR3 sequences, approximately 32% of them present only once. V dropped 5 bases and J dropped 4; count of bases not matched to a gene: 9. The CDR3 loop spans 16 amino acids. The germline gives CDR1 MNHEY, CDR2 SVGAGI. This clonotype originated in a man in his forties or fifties with alopecia areata. Some clones in this sample may be carry-over from other donors' samples. The input for sequencing was whole blood, taken in connection with sensitization to the hapten diphenylcyclopropenone (DPC). The chain couples TRBV6-5 to TRBJ2-3; 10 positions match TRBD2. In nucleotides, the CDR3 is TGTGCCAGCAGTCCCTGGAGCGGGGGGGGCCCAGATACGCAGTATTTT. The encoded protein is CASSPWSGGGPDTQYF.